Given below is one T cell receptor (beta chain) in context. These data are taken from a study of CD8+ T cells in alopecia areata. Once RNA had been extracted, it was reverse transcribed into cDNA to act as the sequencing template. Using immunoSEQ multiplex PCR, the repertoire was profiled, and TCRdb retains in-frame clones only, with some absent. Altogether about 130,000 clones are present, 50% to 60% being singletons, with the ten largest covering about 4.9%. Sequences were derived from CD4+ T cells sorted from blood, sampled at week 0. This clonotype originated in a human donor with alopecia areata.

The CDR3 DNA sequence: TGTGCCTGGGAGGGGTTCCACGAGCAGTACTTC. Its translation: CAWEGFHEQYF. The chain carries TRBV30 and TRBJ2-7, with D perhaps matching TRBD1 or TRBD2 (5 bases each). Germline CDR1 reads GTSNPN; CDR2 reads SVGIG (reference sequence). The CDR3 extends over 11 amino acids. V was trimmed by 5 bases and J by 5 bases, leaving 10 bases between them.